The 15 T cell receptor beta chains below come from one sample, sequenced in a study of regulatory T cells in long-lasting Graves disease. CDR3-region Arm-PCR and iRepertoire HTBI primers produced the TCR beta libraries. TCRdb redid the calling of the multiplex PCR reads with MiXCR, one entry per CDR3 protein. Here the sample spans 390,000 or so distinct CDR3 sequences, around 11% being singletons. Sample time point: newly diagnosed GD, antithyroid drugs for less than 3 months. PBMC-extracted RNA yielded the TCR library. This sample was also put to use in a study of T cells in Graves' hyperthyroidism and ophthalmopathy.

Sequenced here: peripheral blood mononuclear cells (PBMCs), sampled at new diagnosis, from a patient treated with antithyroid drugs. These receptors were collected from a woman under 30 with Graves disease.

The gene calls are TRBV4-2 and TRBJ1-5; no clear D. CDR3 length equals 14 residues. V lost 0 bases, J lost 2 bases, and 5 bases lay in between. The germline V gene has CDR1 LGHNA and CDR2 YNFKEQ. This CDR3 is CASSQDAGNQPQHF. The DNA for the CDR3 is TGTGCCAGCAGCCAAGATGCTGGCAATCAGCCCCAGCATTTT.

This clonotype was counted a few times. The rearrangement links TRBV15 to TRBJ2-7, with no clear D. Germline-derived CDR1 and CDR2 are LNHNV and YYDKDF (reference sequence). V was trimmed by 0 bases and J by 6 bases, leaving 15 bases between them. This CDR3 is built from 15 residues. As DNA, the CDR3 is TGTGCCACCAGCAGAGAGATTGGGCGAGGTATCGAGCAGTACTTC. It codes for CATSREIGRGIEQYF.

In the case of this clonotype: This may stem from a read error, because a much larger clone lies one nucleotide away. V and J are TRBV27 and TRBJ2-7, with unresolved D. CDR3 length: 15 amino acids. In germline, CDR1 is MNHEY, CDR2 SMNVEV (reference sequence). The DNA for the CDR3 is TGTTCCAGCAGTTTATCGCCGGACGGATCCTACGAGCAGTACTTC. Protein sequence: CSSSLSPDGSYEQYF.

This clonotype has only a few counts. The CDR3 DNA is TGCGCCAGCAGCCGACTGGACATGAACACTGAAGCTTTCTTT. It is translated as CASSRLDMNTEAFF. The rearrangement joins TRBV4-1 to TRBJ1-1; D is perhaps TRBD1 (5 bases). Germline CDR1 is MGHRA and CDR2 is YSYEKL. This CDR3 region has 14 residues. V was clipped by 4 bases and J by 0 bases, with 9 bases between them.

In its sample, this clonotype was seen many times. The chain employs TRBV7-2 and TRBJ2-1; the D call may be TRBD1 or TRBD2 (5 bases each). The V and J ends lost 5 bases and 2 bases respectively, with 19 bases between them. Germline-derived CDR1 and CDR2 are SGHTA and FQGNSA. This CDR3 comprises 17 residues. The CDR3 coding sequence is TGTGCCAGCAGCCTACAGAGGGGAAAACAAACCTACAATGAGCAGTTCTTC. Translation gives CASSLQRGKQTYNEQFF. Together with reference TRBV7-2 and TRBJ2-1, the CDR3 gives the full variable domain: GAGVSQSPSNKVTEKGKDVELRCDPISGHTALYWYRQSLGQGLEFLIYFQGNSAPDKSGLPSDRFSAERTGGSVSTLTIQRTQQEDSAVYLCASSLQRGKQTYNEQFFGPGTRLTVL.

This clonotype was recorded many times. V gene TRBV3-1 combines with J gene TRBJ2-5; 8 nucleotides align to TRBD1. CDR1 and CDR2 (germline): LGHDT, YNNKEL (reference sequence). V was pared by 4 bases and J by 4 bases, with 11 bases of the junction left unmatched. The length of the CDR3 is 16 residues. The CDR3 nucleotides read TGTGCCAGCAGCCTAACACCCCAGGGGGCTCTAGAGACCCAGTACTTC. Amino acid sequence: CASSLTPQGALETQYF.

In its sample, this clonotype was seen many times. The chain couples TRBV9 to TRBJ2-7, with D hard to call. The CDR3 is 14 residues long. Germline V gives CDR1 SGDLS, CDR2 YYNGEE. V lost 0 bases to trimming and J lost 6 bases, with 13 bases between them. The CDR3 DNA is TGTGCCAGCAGCGTAGCTCCGAAAGGCGGCGAGCAGTACTTC. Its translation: CASSVAPKGGEQYF.

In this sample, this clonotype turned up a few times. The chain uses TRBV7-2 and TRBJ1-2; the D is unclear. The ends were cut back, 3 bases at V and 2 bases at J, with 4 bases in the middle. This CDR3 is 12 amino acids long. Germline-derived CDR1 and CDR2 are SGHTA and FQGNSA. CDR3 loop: CASSFKNYGYTF. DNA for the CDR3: TGTGCCAGCAGCTTCAAAAACTATGGCTACACCTTC.

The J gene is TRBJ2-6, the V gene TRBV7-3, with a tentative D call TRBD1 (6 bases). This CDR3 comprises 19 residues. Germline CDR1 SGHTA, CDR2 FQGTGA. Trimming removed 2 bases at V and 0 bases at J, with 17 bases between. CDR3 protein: CASSLGYGDTSSGANVLTF. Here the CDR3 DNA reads TGTGCCAGCAGCTTAGGGTACGGGGACACAAGCTCTGGGGCCAACGTCCTGACTTTC.

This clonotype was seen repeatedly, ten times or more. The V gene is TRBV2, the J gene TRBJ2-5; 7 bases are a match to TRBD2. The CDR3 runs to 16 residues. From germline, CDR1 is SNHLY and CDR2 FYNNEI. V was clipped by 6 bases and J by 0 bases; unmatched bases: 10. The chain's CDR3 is CASRITTSSNQETQYF. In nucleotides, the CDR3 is TGTGCCAGCAGAATTACGACTAGCTCCAACCAAGAGACCCAGTACTTC.

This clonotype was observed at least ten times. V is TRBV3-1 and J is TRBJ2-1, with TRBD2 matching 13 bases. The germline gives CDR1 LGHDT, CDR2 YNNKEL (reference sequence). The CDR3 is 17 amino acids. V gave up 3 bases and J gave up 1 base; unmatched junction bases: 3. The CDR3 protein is CASSHEGLAGSYNEQFF. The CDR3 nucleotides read TGTGCCAGCAGCCACGAGGGACTAGCGGGATCCTACAATGAGCAGTTCTTC.

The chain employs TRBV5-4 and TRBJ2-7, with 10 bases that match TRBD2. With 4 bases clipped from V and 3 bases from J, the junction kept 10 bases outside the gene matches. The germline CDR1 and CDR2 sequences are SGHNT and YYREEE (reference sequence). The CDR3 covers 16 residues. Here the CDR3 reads CASSLASGGFLYEQYF. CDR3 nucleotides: TGTGCCAGCAGCCTGGCTAGCGGGGGATTCCTCTACGAGCAGTACTTC.

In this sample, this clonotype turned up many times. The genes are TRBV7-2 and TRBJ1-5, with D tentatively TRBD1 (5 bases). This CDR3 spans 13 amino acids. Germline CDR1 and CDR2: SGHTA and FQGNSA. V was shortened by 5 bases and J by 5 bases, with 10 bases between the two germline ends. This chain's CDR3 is CASSRGVDQPQHF. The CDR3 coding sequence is TGTGCCAGCAGCCGGGGGGTGGATCAGCCCCAGCATTTT.

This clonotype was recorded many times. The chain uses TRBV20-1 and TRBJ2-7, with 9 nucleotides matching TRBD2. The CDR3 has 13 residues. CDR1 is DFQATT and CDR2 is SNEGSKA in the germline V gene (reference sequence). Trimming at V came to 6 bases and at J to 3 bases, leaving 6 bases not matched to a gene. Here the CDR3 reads CSAETSGFYEQYF. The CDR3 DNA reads TGCAGTGCCGAGACTAGCGGCTTCTACGAGCAGTACTTC.

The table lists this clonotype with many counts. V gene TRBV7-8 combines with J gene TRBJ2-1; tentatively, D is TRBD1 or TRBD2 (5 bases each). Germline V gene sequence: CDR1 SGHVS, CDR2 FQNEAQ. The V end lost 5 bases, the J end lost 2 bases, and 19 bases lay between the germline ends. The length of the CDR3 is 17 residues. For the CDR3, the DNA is TGTGCCAGCAGCGCCACGTTACCGGGACCAGCCTACAATGAGCAGTTCTTC. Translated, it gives CASSATLPGPAYNEQFF.